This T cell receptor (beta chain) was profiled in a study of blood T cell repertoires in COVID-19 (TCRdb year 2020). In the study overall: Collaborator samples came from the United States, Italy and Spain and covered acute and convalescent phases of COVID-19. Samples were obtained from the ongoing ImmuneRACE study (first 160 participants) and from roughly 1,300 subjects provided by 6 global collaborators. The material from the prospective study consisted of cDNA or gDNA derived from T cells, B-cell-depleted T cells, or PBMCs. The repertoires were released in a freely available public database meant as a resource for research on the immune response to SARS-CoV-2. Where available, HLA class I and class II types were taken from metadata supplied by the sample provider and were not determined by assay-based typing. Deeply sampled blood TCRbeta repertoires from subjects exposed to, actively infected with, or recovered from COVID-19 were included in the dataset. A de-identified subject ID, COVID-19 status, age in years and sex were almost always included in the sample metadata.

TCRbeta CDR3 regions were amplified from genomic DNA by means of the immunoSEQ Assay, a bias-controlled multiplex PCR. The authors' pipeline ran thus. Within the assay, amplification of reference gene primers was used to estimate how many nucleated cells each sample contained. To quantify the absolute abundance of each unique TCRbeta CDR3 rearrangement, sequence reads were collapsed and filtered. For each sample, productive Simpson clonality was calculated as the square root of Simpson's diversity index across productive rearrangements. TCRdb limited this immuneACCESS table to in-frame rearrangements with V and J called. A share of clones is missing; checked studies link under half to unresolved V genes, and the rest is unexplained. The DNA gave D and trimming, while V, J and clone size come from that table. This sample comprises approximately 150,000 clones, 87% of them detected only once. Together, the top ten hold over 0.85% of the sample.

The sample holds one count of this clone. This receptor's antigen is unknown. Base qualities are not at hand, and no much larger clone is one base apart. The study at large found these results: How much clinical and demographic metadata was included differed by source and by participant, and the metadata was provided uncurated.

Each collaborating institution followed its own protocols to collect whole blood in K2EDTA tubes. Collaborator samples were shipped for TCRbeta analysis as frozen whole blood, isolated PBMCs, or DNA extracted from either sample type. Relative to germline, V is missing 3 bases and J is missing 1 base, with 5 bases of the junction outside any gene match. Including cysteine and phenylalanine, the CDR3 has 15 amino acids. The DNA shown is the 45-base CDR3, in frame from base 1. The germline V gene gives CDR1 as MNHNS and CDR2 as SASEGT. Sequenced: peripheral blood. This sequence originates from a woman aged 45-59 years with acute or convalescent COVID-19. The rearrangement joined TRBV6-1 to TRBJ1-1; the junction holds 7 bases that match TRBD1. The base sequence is TGTGCCAGCAGTGACCCGGGACAGCCGAACACTGAAGCTTTCTTT. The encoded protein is CASSDPGQPNTEAFF.